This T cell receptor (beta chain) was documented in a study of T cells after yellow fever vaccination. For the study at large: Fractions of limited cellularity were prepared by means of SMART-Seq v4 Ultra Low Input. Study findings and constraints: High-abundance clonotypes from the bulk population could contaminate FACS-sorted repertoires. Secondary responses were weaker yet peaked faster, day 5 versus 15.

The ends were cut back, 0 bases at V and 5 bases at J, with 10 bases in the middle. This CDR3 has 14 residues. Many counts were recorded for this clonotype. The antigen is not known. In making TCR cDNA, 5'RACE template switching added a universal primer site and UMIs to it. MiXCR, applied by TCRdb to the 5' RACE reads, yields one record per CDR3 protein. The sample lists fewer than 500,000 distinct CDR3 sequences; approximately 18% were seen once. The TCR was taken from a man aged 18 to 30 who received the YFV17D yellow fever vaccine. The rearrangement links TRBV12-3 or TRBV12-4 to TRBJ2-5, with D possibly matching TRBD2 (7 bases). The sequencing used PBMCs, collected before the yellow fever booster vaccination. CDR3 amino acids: CASSLAGGPETQYF. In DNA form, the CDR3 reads TGTGCCAGCAGTTTAGCGGGGGGGCCGGAGACCCAGTACTTC.